This T cell receptor (beta chain) is drawn from a study of T cells in Graves' hyperthyroidism and ophthalmopathy. Regarding the study as a whole: The model forecast ophthalmopathy, anticipating it by a median 6.5 months before onset. Most clonotypes expanded in the thyroid (above 0.001) were also present in blood. Ophthalmopathy cases were set apart from stable hyperthyroidism by a 13 V-J model.

Researchers took RNA transcripts and amplified the TCR beta CDR3 regions from them. Initially, a first-round RT-PCR of the TCR CDR3 employed the HTBI primer set. Each CDR3 protein gets one entry after TCRdb re-called the multiplex PCR reads with MiXCR. The sample yields 640,000 or so distinct CDR3 sequences, 14% to 15% seen once. CDR3 length: 15 residues. Trimming shortened V by 0 bases and J by 4 bases, and 13 bases separated the two germline ends. In germline, CDR1 is LNHNV, CDR2 YYDKDF (reference sequence). This clonotype was observed many times. Its cognate antigen is unknown. The clonotype was recovered from a middle-aged woman with Graves' ophthalmopathy. This chain uses TRBV15 with TRBJ2-7; tentative D call: TRBD1 (6 bases). The specimen was blood. The CDR3 DNA sequence: TGTGCCACCAGCAGAGAGACAGGAAGTTTTTACGAGCAGTACTTC. Protein sequence: CATSRETGSFYEQYF.